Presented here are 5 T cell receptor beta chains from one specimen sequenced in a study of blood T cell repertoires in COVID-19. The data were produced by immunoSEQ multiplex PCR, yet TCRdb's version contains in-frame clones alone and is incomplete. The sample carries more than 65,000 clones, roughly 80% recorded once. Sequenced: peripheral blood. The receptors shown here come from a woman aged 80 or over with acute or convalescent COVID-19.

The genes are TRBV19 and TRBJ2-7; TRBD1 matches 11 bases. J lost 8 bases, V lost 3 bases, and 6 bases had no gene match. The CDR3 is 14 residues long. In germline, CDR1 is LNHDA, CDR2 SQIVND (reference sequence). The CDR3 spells CASSISGQGAKQYF. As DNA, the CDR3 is TGTGCCAGTAGTATTTCTGGACAGGGGGCTAAGCAGTACTTC.

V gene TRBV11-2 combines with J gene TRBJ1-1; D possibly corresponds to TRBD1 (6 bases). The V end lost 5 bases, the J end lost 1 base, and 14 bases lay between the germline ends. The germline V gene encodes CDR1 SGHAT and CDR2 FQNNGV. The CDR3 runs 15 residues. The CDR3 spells CASSRIGQSNTEAFF. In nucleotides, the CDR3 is TGTGCCAGCAGCCGTATAGGACAGTCGAACACTGAAGCTTTCTTT.

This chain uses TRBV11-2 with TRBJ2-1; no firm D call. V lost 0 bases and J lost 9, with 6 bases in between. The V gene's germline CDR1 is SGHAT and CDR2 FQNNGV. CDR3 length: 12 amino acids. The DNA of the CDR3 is TGTGCCAGCAGCTTAGATCTAGGTGAGCAGTTCTTC. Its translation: CASSLDLGEQFF.

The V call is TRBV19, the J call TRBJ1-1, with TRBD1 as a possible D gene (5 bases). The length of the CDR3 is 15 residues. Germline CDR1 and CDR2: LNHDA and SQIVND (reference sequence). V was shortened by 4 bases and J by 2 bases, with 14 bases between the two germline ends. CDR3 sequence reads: CASSSFTGDNTEAFF. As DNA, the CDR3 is TGTGCCAGTAGTAGCTTTACAGGAGATAACACTGAAGCTTTCTTT.

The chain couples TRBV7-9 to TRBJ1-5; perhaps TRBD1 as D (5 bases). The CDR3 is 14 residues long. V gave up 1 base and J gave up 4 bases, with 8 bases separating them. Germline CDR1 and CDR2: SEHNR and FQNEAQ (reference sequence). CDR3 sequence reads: CASSLVGGNQPQHF. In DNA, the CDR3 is TGTGCCAGCAGCTTAGTTGGGGGGAATCAGCCCCAGCATTTT.